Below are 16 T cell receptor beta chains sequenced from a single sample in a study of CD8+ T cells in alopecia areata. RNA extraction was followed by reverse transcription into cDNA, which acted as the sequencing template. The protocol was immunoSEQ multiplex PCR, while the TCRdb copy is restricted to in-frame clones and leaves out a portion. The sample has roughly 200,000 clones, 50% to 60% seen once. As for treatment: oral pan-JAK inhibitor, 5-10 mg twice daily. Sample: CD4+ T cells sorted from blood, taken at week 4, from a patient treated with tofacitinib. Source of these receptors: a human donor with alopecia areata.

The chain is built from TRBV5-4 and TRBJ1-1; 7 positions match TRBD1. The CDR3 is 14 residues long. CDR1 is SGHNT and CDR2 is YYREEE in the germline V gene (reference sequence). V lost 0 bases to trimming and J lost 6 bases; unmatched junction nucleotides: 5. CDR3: CASSLVEGTAEAFF. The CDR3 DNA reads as TGTGCCAGCAGCTTGGTGGAAGGGACAGCTGAAGCTTTCTTT.

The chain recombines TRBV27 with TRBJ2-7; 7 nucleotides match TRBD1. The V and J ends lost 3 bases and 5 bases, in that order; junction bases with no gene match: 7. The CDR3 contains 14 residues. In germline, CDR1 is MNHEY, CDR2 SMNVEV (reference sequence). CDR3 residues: CASSFRGGADEQYF. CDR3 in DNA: TGTGCCAGCAGTTTCCGAGGGGGCGCGGACGAGCAGTACTTC.

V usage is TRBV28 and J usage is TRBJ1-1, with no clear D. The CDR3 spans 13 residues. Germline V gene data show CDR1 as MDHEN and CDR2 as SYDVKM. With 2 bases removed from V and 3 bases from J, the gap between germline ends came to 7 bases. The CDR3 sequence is CASSLRGDTEAFF. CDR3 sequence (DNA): TGTGCCAGCAGTTTACGCGGGGACACTGAAGCTTTCTTT.

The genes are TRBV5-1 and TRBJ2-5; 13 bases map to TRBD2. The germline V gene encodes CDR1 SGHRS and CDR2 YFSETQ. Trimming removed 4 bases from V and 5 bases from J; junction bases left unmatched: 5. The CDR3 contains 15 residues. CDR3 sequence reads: CASSLGLAGSETQYF. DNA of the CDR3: TGCGCCAGCAGCCTGGGACTAGCGGGGTCGGAGACCCAGTACTTC.

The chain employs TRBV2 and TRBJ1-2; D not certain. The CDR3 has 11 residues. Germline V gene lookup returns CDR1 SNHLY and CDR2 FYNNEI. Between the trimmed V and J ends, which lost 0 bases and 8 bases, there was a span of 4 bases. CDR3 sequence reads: CASSEARGYTF. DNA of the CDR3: TGTGCCAGCAGTGAAGCGCGGGGCTACACCTTC.

Here the CDR3 reads CASSPMAGNQPQHF. CDR3 coding DNA: TGTGCCAGCTCCCCCATGGCAGGCAATCAGCCCCAGCATTTT. This chain connects TRBV18 to TRBJ1-5; no clear D gene. The V and J ends lost 6 bases and 2 bases respectively, with 11 bases between them. Germline V gene data show CDR1 as KGHSH and CDR2 as LQKENI. The CDR3 extends over 14 amino acids. The full variable domain, rest sourced from reference TRBV18 and TRBJ1-5, is NAGVMQNPRHLVRRRGQEARLRCSPMKGHSHVYWYRQLPEEGLKFMVYLQKENIIDESGMPKERFSAEFPKEGPSILRIQQVVRGDSAAYFCASSPMAGNQPQHFGDGTRLSIL.

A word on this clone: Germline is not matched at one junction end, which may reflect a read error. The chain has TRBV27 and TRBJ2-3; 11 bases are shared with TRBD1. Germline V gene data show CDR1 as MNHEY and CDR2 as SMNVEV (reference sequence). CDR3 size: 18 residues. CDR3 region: CASNTLGGWTGGSDAQYF. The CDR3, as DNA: TGTGCCAGCAACACTTTGGGAGGGTGGACAGGGGGCTCAGATGCGCAGTATTTT.

The CDR3 nucleotides are TGTGCCTGGTCGGACAGACCTGGAAACACCATATATTTT. This sequence encodes CAWSDRPGNTIYF. The V call is TRBV30, the J call TRBJ1-3; D may be TRBD1 (6 bases). Germline V CDR1 and CDR2: GTSNPN, SVGIG (reference sequence). The CDR3 has 13 residues. The V and J ends lost 5 bases and 2 bases respectively, with 10 bases between them.

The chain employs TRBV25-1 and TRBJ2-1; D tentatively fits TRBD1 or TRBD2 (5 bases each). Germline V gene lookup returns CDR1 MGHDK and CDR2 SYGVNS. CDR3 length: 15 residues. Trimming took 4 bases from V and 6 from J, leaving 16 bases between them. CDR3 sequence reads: CASSARVGESNEQFF. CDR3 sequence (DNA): TGTGCCAGCAGTGCCCGGGTGGGGGAAAGCAATGAGCAGTTCTTC.

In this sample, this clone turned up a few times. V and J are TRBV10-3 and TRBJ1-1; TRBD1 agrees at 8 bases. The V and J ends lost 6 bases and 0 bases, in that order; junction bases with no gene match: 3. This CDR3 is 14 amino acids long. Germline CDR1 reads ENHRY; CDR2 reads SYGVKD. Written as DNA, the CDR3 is TGTGCCATCAGGGGGACAGGTCTGAACACTGAAGCTTTCTTT. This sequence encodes CAIRGTGLNTEAFF.

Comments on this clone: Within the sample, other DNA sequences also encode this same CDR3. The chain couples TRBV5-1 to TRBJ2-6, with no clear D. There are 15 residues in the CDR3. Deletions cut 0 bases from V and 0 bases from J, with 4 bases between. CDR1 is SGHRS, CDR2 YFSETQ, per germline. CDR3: CASSLGTSGANVLTF. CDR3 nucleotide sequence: TGCGCCAGCAGCTTGGGAACCTCTGGGGCCAACGTCCTGACTTTC. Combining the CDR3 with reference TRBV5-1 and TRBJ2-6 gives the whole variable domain KAGVTQTPRYLIKTRGQQVTLSCSPISGHRSVSWYQQTPGQGLQFLFEYFSETQRNKGNFPGRFSGRQFSNSRSEMNVSTLELGDSALYLCASSLGTSGANVLTFGAGSRLTVL.

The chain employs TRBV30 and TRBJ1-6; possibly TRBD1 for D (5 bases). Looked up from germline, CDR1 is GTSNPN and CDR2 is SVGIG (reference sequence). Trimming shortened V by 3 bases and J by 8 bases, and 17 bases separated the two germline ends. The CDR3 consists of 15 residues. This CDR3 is CAWSRGRVVHSPLHF. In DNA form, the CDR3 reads TGTGCCTGGAGCCGGGGCAGGGTAGTTCATTCACCCCTCCACTTT. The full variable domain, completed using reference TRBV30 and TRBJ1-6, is SQTIHQWPATLVQPVGSPLSLECTVEGTSNPNLYWYRQAAGRGLQLLFYSVGIGQISSEVPQNLSASRPQDRQFILSSKKLLLSDSGFYLCAWSRGRVVHSPLHFGNGTRLTVT.

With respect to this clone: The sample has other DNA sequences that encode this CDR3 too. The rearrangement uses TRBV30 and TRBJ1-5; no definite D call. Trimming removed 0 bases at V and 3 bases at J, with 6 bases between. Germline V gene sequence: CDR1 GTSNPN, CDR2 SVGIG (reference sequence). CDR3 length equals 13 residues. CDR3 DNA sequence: TGTGCCTGGAGTGTCGAGTCCAATCAGCCCCAGCATTTT. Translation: CAWSVESNQPQHF.

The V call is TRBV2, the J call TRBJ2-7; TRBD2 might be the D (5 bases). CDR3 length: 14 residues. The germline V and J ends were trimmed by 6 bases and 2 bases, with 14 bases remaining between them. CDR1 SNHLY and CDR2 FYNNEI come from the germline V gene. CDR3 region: CASRSGRQPYEQYF. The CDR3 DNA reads TGTGCCAGCAGGTCGGGGAGACAACCCTACGAGCAGTACTTC.

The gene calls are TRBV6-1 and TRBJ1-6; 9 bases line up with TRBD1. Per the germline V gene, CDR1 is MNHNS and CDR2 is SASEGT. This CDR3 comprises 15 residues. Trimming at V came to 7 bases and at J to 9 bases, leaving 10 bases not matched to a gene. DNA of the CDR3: TGTGCCAGCACCCCCGGAGGGACAGGGTTTTCACCCCTCCACTTT. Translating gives CASTPGGTGFSPLHF.

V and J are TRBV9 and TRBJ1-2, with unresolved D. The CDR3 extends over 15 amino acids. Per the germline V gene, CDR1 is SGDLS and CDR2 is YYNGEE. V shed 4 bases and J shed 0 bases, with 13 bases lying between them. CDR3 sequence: CASSSAGRTNYGYTF. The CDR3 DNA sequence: TGTGCCAGCAGCTCAGCGGGCAGAACTAACTATGGCTACACCTTC.